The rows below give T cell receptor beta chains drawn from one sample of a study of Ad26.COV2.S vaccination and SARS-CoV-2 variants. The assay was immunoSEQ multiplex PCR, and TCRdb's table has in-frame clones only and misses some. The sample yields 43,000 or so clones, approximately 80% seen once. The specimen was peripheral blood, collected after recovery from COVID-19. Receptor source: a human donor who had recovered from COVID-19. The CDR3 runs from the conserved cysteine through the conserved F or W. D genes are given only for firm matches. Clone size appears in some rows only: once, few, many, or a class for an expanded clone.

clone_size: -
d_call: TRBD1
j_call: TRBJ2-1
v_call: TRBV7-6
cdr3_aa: CALGTASEQFF
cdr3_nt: TGTGCCCTAGGGACAGCTAGTGAGCAGTTCTTC

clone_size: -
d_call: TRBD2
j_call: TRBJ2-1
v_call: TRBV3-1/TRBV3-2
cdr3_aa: CASSRTSDNEQFF
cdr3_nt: TGTGCCAGCAGCCGGACTAGCGACAATGAGCAGTTCTTC

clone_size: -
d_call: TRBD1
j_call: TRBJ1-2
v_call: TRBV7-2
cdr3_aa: CASSPTGGSNYGYTF
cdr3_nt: TGTGCCAGCAGCCCTACAGGGGGTTCTAACTATGGCTACACCTTC

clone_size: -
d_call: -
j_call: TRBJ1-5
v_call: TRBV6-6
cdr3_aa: CASSEGRSNQPQHF
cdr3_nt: TGTGCCAGCAGCGAGGGTCGGAGCAATCAGCCCCAGCATTTT

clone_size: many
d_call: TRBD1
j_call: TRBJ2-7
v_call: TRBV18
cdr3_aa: CASSPSGTGGNEQYF
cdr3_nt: TGTGCCAGCTCACCCTCGGGGACAGGGGGTAACGAGCAGTACTTC

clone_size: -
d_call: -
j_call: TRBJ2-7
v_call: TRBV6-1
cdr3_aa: CASSEGLRHFRGEQYF
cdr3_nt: TGTGCCAGCAGTGAAGGGCTCAGGCATTTTAGGGGAGAGCAGTACTTC

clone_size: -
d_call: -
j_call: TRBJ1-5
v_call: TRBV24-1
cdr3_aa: CATSPVRGGQPQHF
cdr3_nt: TGTGCCACCAGCCCAGTCAGGGGTGGTCAGCCCCAGCATTTT

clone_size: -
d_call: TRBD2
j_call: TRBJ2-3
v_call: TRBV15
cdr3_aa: CATSRAGTSGTDTQYF
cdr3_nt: TGTGCCACCAGCAGAGCAGGGACTAGCGGCACAGATACGCAGTATTTT

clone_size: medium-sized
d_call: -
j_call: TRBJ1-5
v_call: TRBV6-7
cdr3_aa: CAGTGKGNQPQHF
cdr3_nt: TGTGCTGGCACGGGGAAGGGCAATCAGCCCCAGCATTTT

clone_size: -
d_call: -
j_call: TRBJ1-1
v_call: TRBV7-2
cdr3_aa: CASSREGRGTRAFF
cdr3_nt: TGTGCCAGCAGCCGGGAGGGGCGAGGGACTCGGGCTTTCTTT

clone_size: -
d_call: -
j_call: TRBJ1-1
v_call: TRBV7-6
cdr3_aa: CASSLGQGMNTEAFF
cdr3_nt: TGTGCCAGCAGCTTAGGGCAGGGGATGAACACTGAAGCTTTCTTT

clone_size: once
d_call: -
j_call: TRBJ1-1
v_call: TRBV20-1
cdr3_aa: CSASRTWNTEAFF
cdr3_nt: TGCAGTGCTAGTAGAACATGGAACACTGAAGCTTTCTTT

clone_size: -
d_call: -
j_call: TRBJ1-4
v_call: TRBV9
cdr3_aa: CASSVGSTGTEKLFF
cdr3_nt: TGTGCCAGCAGCGTCGGTTCAACAGGGACTGAAAAACTGTTTTTT

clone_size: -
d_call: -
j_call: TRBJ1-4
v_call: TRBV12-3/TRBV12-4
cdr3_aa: CASSLTPEMFF
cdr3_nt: TGTGCCAGCAGTTTAACACCGGAGATGTTTTTT

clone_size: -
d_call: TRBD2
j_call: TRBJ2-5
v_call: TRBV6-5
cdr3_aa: CASSYRASGEETQYF
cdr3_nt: TGTGCCAGCAGTTACCGGGCTAGCGGGGAAGAGACCCAGTACTTC

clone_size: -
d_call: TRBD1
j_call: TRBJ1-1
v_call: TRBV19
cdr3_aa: CASSRQGMAEAFF
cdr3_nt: TGTGCCAGTAGCCGACAGGGGATGGCTGAAGCTTTCTTT

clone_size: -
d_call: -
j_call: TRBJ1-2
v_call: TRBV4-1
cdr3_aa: CASSQDPGTNYGYTF
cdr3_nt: TGCGCCAGCAGCCAAGACCCAGGGACTAACTATGGCTACACCTTC

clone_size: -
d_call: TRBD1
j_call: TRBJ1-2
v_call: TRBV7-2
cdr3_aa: CASSLVGTGGSGYTF
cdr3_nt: TGTGCCAGCAGCCTAGTGGGGACAGGGGGCTCTGGCTACACCTTC

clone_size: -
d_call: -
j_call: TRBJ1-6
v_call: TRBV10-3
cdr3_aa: CAISESGQPIHRGSYNSPLHF
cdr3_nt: TGTGCCATCAGTGAGTCGGGACAACCTATCCATCGGGGCTCCTATAATTCACCCCTCCACTTT

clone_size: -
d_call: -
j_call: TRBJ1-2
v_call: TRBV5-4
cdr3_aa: CASSLLGASGYTF
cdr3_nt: TGTGCCAGCAGCTTGCTGGGGGCAAGTGGCTACACCTTC

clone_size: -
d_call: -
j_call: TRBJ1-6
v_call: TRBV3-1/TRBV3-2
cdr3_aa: CASSQAGPRNSPLHF
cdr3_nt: TGTGCCAGCAGCCAAGCCGGGCCAAGAAATTCACCCCTCCACTTT

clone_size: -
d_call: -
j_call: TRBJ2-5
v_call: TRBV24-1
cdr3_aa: CATSDLSGVQETQYF
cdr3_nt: TGTGCCACCAGTGATTTAAGCGGAGTTCAAGAGACCCAGTACTTC

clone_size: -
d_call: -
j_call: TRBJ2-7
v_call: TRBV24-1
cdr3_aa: CATSVMAYEQYF
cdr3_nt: TGTGCCACCAGTGTCATGGCCTACGAGCAGTACTTC

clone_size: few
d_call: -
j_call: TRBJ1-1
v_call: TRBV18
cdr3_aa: CASSTTGLGTEAFF
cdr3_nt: TGTGCCAGCTCAACGACAGGTTTGGGCACTGAAGCTTTCTTT

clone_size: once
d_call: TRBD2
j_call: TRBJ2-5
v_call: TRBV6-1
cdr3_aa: CASSEGWGGAETQYF
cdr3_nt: TGTGCCAGCAGTGAAGGCTGGGGAGGGGCGGAGACCCAGTACTTC

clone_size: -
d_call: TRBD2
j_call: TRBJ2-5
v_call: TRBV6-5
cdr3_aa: CASSSGLAGAQYF
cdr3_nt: TGTGCCAGCAGCTCCGGACTAGCGGGAGCCCAGTACTTC

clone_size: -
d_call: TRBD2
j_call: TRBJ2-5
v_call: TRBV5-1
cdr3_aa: CASSWGTSAETQYF
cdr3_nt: TGCGCCAGCAGCTGGGGGACTAGCGCCGAGACCCAGTACTTC

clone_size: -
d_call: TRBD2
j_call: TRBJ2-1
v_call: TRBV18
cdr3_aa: CASLGAGVSNEQFF
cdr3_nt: TGTGCCAGCTTAGGGGCGGGAGTGAGCAATGAGCAGTTCTTC

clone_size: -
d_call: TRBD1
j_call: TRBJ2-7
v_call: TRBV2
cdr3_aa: CASRTGQGPNAYYEQYF
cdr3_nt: TGTGCCAGCCGAACGGGACAGGGACCAAACGCATACTACGAGCAGTACTTC

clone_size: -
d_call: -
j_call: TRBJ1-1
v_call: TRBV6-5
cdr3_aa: CASRPNPTEAFF
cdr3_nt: TGTGCCAGCCGTCCAAACCCCACTGAAGCTTTCTTT

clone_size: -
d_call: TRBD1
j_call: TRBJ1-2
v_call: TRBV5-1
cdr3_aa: CASSLGDRVGGYTF
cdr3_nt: TGCGCCAGCAGCTTGGGCGACAGGGTTGGAGGCTACACCTTC

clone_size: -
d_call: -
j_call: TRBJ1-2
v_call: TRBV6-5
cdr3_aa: CASSQRGRPYGYTF
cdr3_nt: TGTGCCAGCAGTCAAAGGGGACGGCCTTATGGCTACACCTTC

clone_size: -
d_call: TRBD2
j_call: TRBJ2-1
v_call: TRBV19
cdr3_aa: CASTPSRLAGNGEQFF
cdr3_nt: TGTGCCAGTACCCCTTCTCGGTTAGCGGGAAACGGTGAGCAGTTCTTC

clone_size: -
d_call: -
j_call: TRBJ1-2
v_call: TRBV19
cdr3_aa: CASSRDLGGGYTF
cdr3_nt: TGTGCCAGTAGCCGGGACTTAGGCGGAGGCTACACCTTC

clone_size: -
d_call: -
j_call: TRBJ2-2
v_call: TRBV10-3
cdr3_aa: CAISEGGNAANTGELFF
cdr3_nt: TGTGCCATCAGTGAGGGCGGGAACGCGGCGAACACCGGGGAGCTGTTTTTT

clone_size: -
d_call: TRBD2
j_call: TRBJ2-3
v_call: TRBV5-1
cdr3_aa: CASSPGLVVDTQYF
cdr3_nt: TGCGCCAGCAGCCCGGGACTAGTTGTGGATACGCAGTATTTT

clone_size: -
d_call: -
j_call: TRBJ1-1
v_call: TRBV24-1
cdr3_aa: CATSDRMNTEAFF
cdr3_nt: TGTGCCACCAGTGATAGGATGAACACTGAAGCTTTCTTT

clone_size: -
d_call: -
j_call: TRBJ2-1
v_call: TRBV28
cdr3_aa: CASLLLTVNEQFF
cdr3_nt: TGTGCCAGCCTTCTTTTAACGGTAAATGAGCAGTTCTTC

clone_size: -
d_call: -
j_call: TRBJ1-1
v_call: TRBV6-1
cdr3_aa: CASSEGVVTHRRNTEAFF
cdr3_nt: TGTGCCAGCAGTGAGGGCGTAGTAACCCACAGGAGGAACACTGAAGCTTTCTTT

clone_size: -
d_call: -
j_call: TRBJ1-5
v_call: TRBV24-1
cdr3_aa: CATSDRTDRDQPQHF
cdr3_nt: TGTGCCACCAGTGACAGGACCGATCGGGATCAGCCCCAGCATTTT

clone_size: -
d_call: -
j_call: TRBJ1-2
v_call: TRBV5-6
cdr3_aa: CASSLLQGNYGYTF
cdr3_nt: TGTGCCAGCAGCTTGTTACAGGGAAACTATGGCTACACCTTC

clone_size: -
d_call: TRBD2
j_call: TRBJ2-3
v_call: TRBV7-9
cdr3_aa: CASRISGGRGNTQYF
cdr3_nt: TGTGCCAGCAGAATTAGCGGGGGCCGAGGGAATACGCAGTATTTT

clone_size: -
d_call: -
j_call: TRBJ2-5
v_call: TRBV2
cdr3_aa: CASSERFSVQETQYF
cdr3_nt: TGTGCCAGCAGTGAAAGGTTCAGTGTCCAAGAGACCCAGTACTTC

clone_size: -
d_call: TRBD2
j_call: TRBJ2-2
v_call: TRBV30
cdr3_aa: CAPGGRGANGELFF
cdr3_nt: TGTGCCCCGGGGGGGCGGGGGGCAAACGGGGAGCTGTTTTTT

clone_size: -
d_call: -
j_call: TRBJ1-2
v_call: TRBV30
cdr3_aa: CAWSAQGGRGYTF
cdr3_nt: TGTGCCTGGAGTGCCCAAGGGGGGCGAGGCTACACCTTC

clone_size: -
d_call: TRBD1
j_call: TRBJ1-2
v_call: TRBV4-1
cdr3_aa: CASSQDRTGLTDGYTF
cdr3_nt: TGCGCCAGCAGCCAAGATAGGACAGGGCTTACGGATGGCTACACCTTC

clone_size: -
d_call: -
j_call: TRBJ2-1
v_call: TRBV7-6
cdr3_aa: CASSFGSGGGNNGEQFF
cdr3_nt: TGTGCCAGCAGCTTTGGTAGCGGAGGGGGGAACAATGGGGAGCAGTTCTTC

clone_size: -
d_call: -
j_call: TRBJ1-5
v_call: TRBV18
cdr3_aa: CASSPPGGSDQPQHF
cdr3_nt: TGTGCCAGCTCTCCCCCCGGGGGGTCGGATCAGCCCCAGCATTTT

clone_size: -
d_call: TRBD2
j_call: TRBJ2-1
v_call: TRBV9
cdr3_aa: CASSVGLAGEGEQFF
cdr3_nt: TGTGCCAGCAGCGTGGGACTAGCGGGGGAGGGTGAGCAGTTCTTC

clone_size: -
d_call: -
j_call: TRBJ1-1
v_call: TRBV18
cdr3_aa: CASSLPGSKAAFF
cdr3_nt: TGTGCCAGCTCTTTACCGGGTTCGAAGGCAGCTTTCTTT

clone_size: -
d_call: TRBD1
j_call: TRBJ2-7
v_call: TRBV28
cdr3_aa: CASSPGTVYEQYF
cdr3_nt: TGTGCCAGCAGCCCGGGGACAGTCTACGAGCAGTACTTC

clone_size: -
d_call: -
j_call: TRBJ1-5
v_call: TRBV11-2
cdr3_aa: CASSATRGGGPQHF
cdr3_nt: TGTGCCAGCAGCGCAACGCGCGGGGGGGGGCCCCAGCATTTT

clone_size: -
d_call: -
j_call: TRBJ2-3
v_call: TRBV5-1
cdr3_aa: CASSLDRDLTDTQYF
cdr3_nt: TGCGCCAGCAGCTTGGACAGGGATCTAACAGATACGCAGTATTTT

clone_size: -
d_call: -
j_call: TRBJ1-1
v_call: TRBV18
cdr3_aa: CASSPRGPEAFF
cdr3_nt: TGTGCCAGCTCACCAAGAGGGCCTGAAGCTTTCTTT